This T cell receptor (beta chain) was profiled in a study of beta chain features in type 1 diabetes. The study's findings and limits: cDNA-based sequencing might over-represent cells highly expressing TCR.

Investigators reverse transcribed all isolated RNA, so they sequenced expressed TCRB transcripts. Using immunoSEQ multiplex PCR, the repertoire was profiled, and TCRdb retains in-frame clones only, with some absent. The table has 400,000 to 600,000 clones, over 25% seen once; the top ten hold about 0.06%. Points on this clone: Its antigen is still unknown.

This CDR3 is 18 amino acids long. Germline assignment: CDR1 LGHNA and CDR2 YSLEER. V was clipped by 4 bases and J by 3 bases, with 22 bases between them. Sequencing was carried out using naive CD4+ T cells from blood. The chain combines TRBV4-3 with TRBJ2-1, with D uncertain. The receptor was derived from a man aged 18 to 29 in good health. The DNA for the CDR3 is TGCGCCAGCAGCCGGAGTCCTAGAGGCCTCATCATCTACAATGAGCAGTTCTTC. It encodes CASSRSPRGLIIYNEQFF.